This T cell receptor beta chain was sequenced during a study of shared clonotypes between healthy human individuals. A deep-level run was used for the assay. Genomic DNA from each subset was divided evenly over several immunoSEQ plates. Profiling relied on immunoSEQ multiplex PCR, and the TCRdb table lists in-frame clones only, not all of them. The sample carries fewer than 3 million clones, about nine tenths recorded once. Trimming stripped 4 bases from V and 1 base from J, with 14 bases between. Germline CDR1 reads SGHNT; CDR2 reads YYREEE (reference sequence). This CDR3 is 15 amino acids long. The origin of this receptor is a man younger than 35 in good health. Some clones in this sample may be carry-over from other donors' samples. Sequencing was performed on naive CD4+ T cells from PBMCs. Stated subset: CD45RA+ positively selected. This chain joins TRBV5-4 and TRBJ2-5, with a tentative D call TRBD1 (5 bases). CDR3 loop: CASSPRGGAQETQYF. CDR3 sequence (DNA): TGTGCCAGCAGCCCTAGGGGCGGCGCCCAAGAGACCCAGTACTTC.